Presented here are 5 T cell receptor beta chains from one specimen sequenced in a study of metastatic and nonmetastatic thyroid tumors. Via MiXCR, TCRdb re-called the PCR reads. The table lists about 40,000 clones, approximately 19% of them singletons. Ahead of thyroid surgery, no patient had received treatment of any kind. Material for sequencing was tumor tissue. Every receptor here comes from a female donor with papillary thyroid cancer or a benign thyroid nodule (not recorded which). Some clones in this sample may be carry-over from other donors' samples.

This clone appeared many times. This chain connects TRBV20-1 to TRBJ1-1; unclear D gene. V shed 1 base and J shed 4 bases, with 4 bases lying between them. The CDR3 loop spans 11 amino acids. Germline assignment: CDR1 DFQATT and CDR2 SNEGSKA (reference sequence). CDR3 sequence (DNA): TGCAGTGCTAGAGTGAGCACTGAAGCTTTCTTT. As protein: CSARVSTEAFF.

This clone has a count of ten or more. The rearrangement joins TRBV19 to TRBJ1-3, with 7 bases aligning to TRBD1. With 4 bases clipped from V and 0 bases from J, the junction kept 6 bases outside the gene matches. The CDR3 has 16 amino acids. Germline values: CDR1 LNHDA, CDR2 SQIVND (reference sequence). CDR3 coding DNA: TGTGCCAGTAGTACCCGACAGGGATACTCTGGAAACACCATATATTTT. Residues: CASSTRQGYSGNTIYF.

This clone has a count of ten or more. V and J are TRBV2 and TRBJ1-2; D perhaps matches TRBD1 (6 bases). CDR1 is SNHLY and CDR2 is FYNNEI in the germline V gene. Trimming took off 7 bases at V and 8 bases at J, with 17 bases between the two ends. The CDR3 covers 13 residues. CDR3 amino acids: CASNRASVDGYTF. CDR3 bases: TGTGCCAGCAACAGGGCCTCGGTGGACGGCTACACCTTC.

This clone was detected only a few times. The CDR3 loop is CASSHRGNTEAFF. The CDR3 DNA reads TGTGCCAGCAGCCACAGGGGGAACACTGAAGCTTTCTTT. The rearrangement joins TRBV3-1 to TRBJ1-1; tentative D call: TRBD1 (6 bases). Germline-derived CDR1 and CDR2 are LGHDT and YNNKEL (reference sequence). The CDR3 covers 13 residues. V was pared by 3 bases and J by 1 base, with 6 bases between.

The chain carries TRBV12-3 or TRBV12-4 and TRBJ1-2; tentative D call: TRBD1 (5 bases). This CDR3 is 14 amino acids long. V lost 1 base, J lost 3 bases, and 9 bases lay in between. The CDR3, as DNA: TGTGCCAGCAGTTTAGAAGGGGATTACTATGGCTACACCTTC. It encodes CASSLEGDYYGYTF.